This is a list of T cell receptor beta chains from one sample in a study of blood T cell repertoires in COVID-19. Produced via immunoSEQ multiplex PCR; TCRdb's table is partial and in-frame only. This sample carries about 250,000 clones, approximately 85% of them seen once, and the ten largest clones take roughly 5.2%. The sequenced material came from peripheral blood. Receptors were obtained from a woman aged 80 or older with COVID-19, enrolled during active disease. Both conserved end residues are part of each CDR3. The order of the fields is clone size, CDR3 length, J gene, V gene, D gene, CDR3 DNA, CDR3 protein. D genes are given only for firm matches. A clone size is listed for some rows: how often the clone was seen (once, few, many), or a class if it is expanded.

abundance: once
len: 13
j_gene: TRBJ1-5
v_gene: TRBV7-2
d_gene: -
CDR3nt: TGTGCCAGCAGCTTAGCCCGGGATCAGCCCCAGCATTTT
CDR3aa: CASSLARDQPQHF

abundance: -
len: 16
j_gene: TRBJ2-2
v_gene: TRBV10-3
d_gene: -
CDR3nt: TGTGCCATCAGTGAGTCTCGACCACAGGACACCGGGGAGCTGTTTTTT
CDR3aa: CAISESRPQDTGELFF

abundance: -
len: 15
j_gene: TRBJ1-4
v_gene: TRBV28
d_gene: -
CDR3nt: TGTGCCAGCAGCCGCGCGCGGGGGGGGCGGGAAAAACTGTTTTTT
CDR3aa: CASSRARGGREKLFF

abundance: -
len: 14
j_gene: TRBJ1-5
v_gene: TRBV2
d_gene: -
CDR3nt: TGTGCCAGCAGTGAACGGAGGAACGAAGGGCCCCAGCATTTT
CDR3aa: CASSERRNEGPQHF

abundance: -
len: 17
j_gene: TRBJ1-2
v_gene: TRBV21-1
d_gene: -
CDR3nt: TGTGCCAGCAGCAAACCCGGGTCCCGCGCAGAAGACTATGGCTACACCTTC
CDR3aa: CASSKPGSRAEDYGYTF

abundance: -
len: 15
j_gene: TRBJ1-2
v_gene: TRBV10-3
d_gene: TRBD1
CDR3nt: TGTGCCACTTTAGTGTTTTCTACAGGGGTGTATGGCTACACCTTC
CDR3aa: CATLVFSTGVYGYTF

abundance: -
len: 16
j_gene: TRBJ2-2
v_gene: TRBV5-1
d_gene: TRBD1
CDR3nt: TGCGCCAGCAGCCATGGGGACAGAGCGAACACCGGGGAGCTGTTTTTT
CDR3aa: CASSHGDRANTGELFF

abundance: -
len: 13
j_gene: TRBJ2-1
v_gene: TRBV30
d_gene: -
CDR3nt: TGTGCCTGGAGTGCAGAAGCCTACAATGAGCAGTTCTTC
CDR3aa: CAWSAEAYNEQFF

abundance: -
len: 11
j_gene: TRBJ2-5
v_gene: TRBV6-5
d_gene: -
CDR3nt: TGTGCCAGCAGTTATATCGGGACCCAGTACTTC
CDR3aa: CASSYIGTQYF

abundance: once
len: 15
j_gene: TRBJ2-1
v_gene: TRBV19
d_gene: TRBD1
CDR3nt: TGTGCCAGTAGGCATAATCGGGACAGTTACAATGAGCAGTTCTTC
CDR3aa: CASRHNRDSYNEQFF

abundance: -
len: 16
j_gene: TRBJ2-7
v_gene: TRBV7-2
d_gene: TRBD1
CDR3nt: TGTGCCAGCAGCTCGAGACCGGGACAGGGAGGGGCCGAGCAGTACTTC
CDR3aa: CASSSRPGQGGAEQYF

abundance: -
len: 15
j_gene: TRBJ2-5
v_gene: TRBV27
d_gene: TRBD2
CDR3nt: TGTGCCAGCAGTTTGCGCGGGGGGGCCTGGGAGACCCAGTACTTC
CDR3aa: CASSLRGGAWETQYF

abundance: -
len: 15
j_gene: TRBJ1-5
v_gene: TRBV30
d_gene: TRBD1
CDR3nt: TGTGCCTGGGATCCGGGACAGGGAGGAATTCAGCCCCAGCATTTT
CDR3aa: CAWDPGQGGIQPQHF

abundance: -
len: 16
j_gene: TRBJ1-3
v_gene: TRBV3-1/TRBV3-2
d_gene: -
CDR3nt: TGTGCCAGCAGGCAAGGAGAACAGGGTACTGGAAACACCATATATTTT
CDR3aa: CASRQGEQGTGNTIYF

abundance: -
len: 14
j_gene: TRBJ1-2
v_gene: TRBV13
d_gene: TRBD1
CDR3nt: TGTGCCAGCAGCCTCCGGGACAGGGACTATGGCTACACCTTC
CDR3aa: CASSLRDRDYGYTF

abundance: -
len: 15
j_gene: TRBJ1-1
v_gene: TRBV7-9
d_gene: TRBD1
CDR3nt: TGTGCCAGCAGCCCTTGGACAGGGGAGAGCACTGAAGCTTTCTTT
CDR3aa: CASSPWTGESTEAFF

abundance: -
len: 14
j_gene: TRBJ2-1
v_gene: TRBV7-9
d_gene: -
CDR3nt: TGTGCCAGCAGCCCCCTTACTCCCTACAATGAGCAGTTCTTC
CDR3aa: CASSPLTPYNEQFF

abundance: -
len: 15
j_gene: TRBJ1-5
v_gene: TRBV2
d_gene: TRBD1
CDR3nt: TGTGCCAGCAGGGGGACAGGGGCCCTCAATCAGCCCCAGCATTTT
CDR3aa: CASRGTGALNQPQHF

abundance: few
len: 13
j_gene: TRBJ1-2
v_gene: TRBV6-5
d_gene: -
CDR3nt: TGTGCCAGCAGACTTATGGGGGGGTATGGCTACACCTTC
CDR3aa: CASRLMGGYGYTF

abundance: -
len: 14
j_gene: TRBJ1-3
v_gene: TRBV6-5
d_gene: -
CDR3nt: TGTGCCAGCAGAACAGGGATTTATGGAAACACCATATATTTT
CDR3aa: CASRTGIYGNTIYF

abundance: -
len: 13
j_gene: TRBJ1-2
v_gene: TRBV18
d_gene: TRBD1
CDR3nt: TGTGCCAGCTCACGACAGGGGAGCTATGGCTACACCTTC
CDR3aa: CASSRQGSYGYTF

abundance: -
len: 15
j_gene: TRBJ1-2
v_gene: TRBV6-5
d_gene: TRBD1
CDR3nt: TGTGCCAGCAGCTTCGGACAGGGTGGCAACTATGGCTACACCTTC
CDR3aa: CASSFGQGGNYGYTF

abundance: -
len: 15
j_gene: TRBJ1-2
v_gene: TRBV7-9
d_gene: -
CDR3nt: TGTGCCAGCAGCCCGTCGGGGGGGGGACTCTATGGCTACACCTTC
CDR3aa: CASSPSGGGLYGYTF

abundance: -
len: 13
j_gene: TRBJ1-1
v_gene: TRBV11-2
d_gene: -
CDR3nt: TGTGCCAGCAGCCTGACAGGTTACACTGAAGCTTTCTTT
CDR3aa: CASSLTGYTEAFF

abundance: -
len: 13
j_gene: TRBJ1-1
v_gene: TRBV6-5
d_gene: -
CDR3nt: TGTGCCAGCAGTTACTCCCGGAACACTGAAGCTTTCTTT
CDR3aa: CASSYSRNTEAFF

abundance: -
len: 18
j_gene: TRBJ2-3
v_gene: TRBV6-2/TRBV6-3
d_gene: TRBD2
CDR3nt: TGTGCCAGCAGTTACGGGGCGGGGGGGCCCCCTAGCACAGATACGCAGTATTTT
CDR3aa: CASSYGAGGPPSTDTQYF

abundance: -
len: 15
j_gene: TRBJ2-5
v_gene: TRBV24-1
d_gene: -
CDR3nt: TGTGCCACCAGTGATTCAGGTTTGGGCAAAGAGACCCAGTACTTC
CDR3aa: CATSDSGLGKETQYF

abundance: -
len: 15
j_gene: TRBJ2-2
v_gene: TRBV6-5
d_gene: -
CDR3nt: TGTGCCAGCAGTTACGGGGGGAGCCGGACCGGGGAGCTGTTTTTT
CDR3aa: CASSYGGSRTGELFF

abundance: -
len: 16
j_gene: TRBJ2-3
v_gene: TRBV7-2
d_gene: TRBD2
CDR3nt: TGTGCCAGCAGCTCCGGACTAGCGGGGAGCACAGATACGCAGTATTTT
CDR3aa: CASSSGLAGSTDTQYF

abundance: -
len: 15
j_gene: TRBJ1-1
v_gene: TRBV5-6
d_gene: -
CDR3nt: TGTGCCAGCAGCTTGGGAAGCAGAGGGAACACTGAAGCTTTCTTT
CDR3aa: CASSLGSRGNTEAFF

abundance: -
len: 19
j_gene: TRBJ2-6
v_gene: TRBV5-1
d_gene: TRBD1
CDR3nt: TGCGCCAGCAGCTCTCCTCTCCGCGGGACAGGGACCGGGGCCAACGTCCTGACTTTC
CDR3aa: CASSSPLRGTGTGANVLTF

abundance: few
len: 18
j_gene: TRBJ2-6
v_gene: TRBV9
d_gene: TRBD1
CDR3nt: TGTGCCAGCAGCGTCACAGGGGGATATAGCTCTGGGGCCAACGTCCTGACTTTC
CDR3aa: CASSVTGGYSSGANVLTF

abundance: -
len: 15
j_gene: TRBJ2-1
v_gene: TRBV5-1
d_gene: TRBD2
CDR3nt: TGCGCCAGCAGCGCAGTAGCGGGGGGGTTGAATGAGCAGTTCTTC
CDR3aa: CASSAVAGGLNEQFF

abundance: -
len: 15
j_gene: TRBJ2-7
v_gene: TRBV11-2
d_gene: TRBD2
CDR3nt: TGTGCCAGCAGCTCCAGACTAGCGGGGATCTACGAGCAGTACTTC
CDR3aa: CASSSRLAGIYEQYF

abundance: -
len: 18
j_gene: TRBJ1-3
v_gene: TRBV5-6
d_gene: -
CDR3nt: TGTGCCAGCAGTCCAGTCGGTCTCGGGGAGGGCTCTGGAAACACCATATATTTT
CDR3aa: CASSPVGLGEGSGNTIYF

abundance: -
len: 17
j_gene: TRBJ1-4
v_gene: TRBV15
d_gene: TRBD1
CDR3nt: TGTGCCACCAGCAGATATGCTCCGGGACAGACTAATGAAAAACTGTTTTTT
CDR3aa: CATSRYAPGQTNEKLFF

abundance: -
len: 16
j_gene: TRBJ2-5
v_gene: TRBV7-2
d_gene: TRBD2
CDR3nt: TGTGCCAGCAGCTTGGCCTTAGCGGGGGCCCAAGAGACCCAGTACTTC
CDR3aa: CASSLALAGAQETQYF

abundance: -
len: 14
j_gene: TRBJ2-1
v_gene: TRBV11-3
d_gene: TRBD1
CDR3nt: TGTGCCAGCAGCTTAGCGTCAGGGGGCAGTGAGCAGTTCTTC
CDR3aa: CASSLASGGSEQFF

abundance: many
len: 15
j_gene: TRBJ1-4
v_gene: TRBV9
d_gene: TRBD1
CDR3nt: TGTGCCAGCAGCACCAGACAGGGAAGGGGTGAAAAACTGTTTTTT
CDR3aa: CASSTRQGRGEKLFF

abundance: -
len: 11
j_gene: TRBJ2-5
v_gene: TRBV11-2
d_gene: -
CDR3nt: TGTGCCAGCAGCCGGGTGGAGACCCAGTACTTC
CDR3aa: CASSRVETQYF

abundance: -
len: 14
j_gene: TRBJ2-3
v_gene: TRBV18
d_gene: -
CDR3nt: TGTGCCAGCTCACCACGACGGGGGGCTGATACGCAGTATTTT
CDR3aa: CASSPRRGADTQYF

abundance: -
len: 13
j_gene: TRBJ2-2
v_gene: TRBV6-5
d_gene: -
CDR3nt: TGTGCCAGCAGCCGCCGGAGCACCGGGGAGCTGTTTTTT
CDR3aa: CASSRRSTGELFF

abundance: -
len: 12
j_gene: TRBJ1-2
v_gene: TRBV7-6
d_gene: -
CDR3nt: TGTGCCAGCAGCCCGGGGAAGGAGGGCTACACCTTC
CDR3aa: CASSPGKEGYTF

abundance: -
len: 15
j_gene: TRBJ1-1
v_gene: TRBV2
d_gene: TRBD1
CDR3nt: TGTGCCAGCAGGACAGGGGGTATAAGTTCGTCGGAAGCTTTCTTT
CDR3aa: CASRTGGISSSEAFF

abundance: once
len: 15
j_gene: TRBJ1-1
v_gene: TRBV11-2
d_gene: TRBD1
CDR3nt: TGTGCCAGCAGCCAGCGGGCACAGGGGGACACTGAAGCTTTCTTT
CDR3aa: CASSQRAQGDTEAFF

abundance: -
len: 15
j_gene: TRBJ1-2
v_gene: TRBV6-7
d_gene: -
CDR3nt: TGTGCCAGCAGTTACTCGTCCCGGGACATGAGTGGCTACACCTTC
CDR3aa: CASSYSSRDMSGYTF

abundance: -
len: 15
j_gene: TRBJ2-3
v_gene: TRBV18
d_gene: -
CDR3nt: TGTGCCAGCTCACCGATGGGGGCACCAACAGATACGCAGTATTTT
CDR3aa: CASSPMGAPTDTQYF

abundance: -
len: 13
j_gene: TRBJ2-4
v_gene: TRBV5-6
d_gene: -
CDR3nt: TGTGCCAGCAGCTTGGGACACCAAAACATTCAGTACTTC
CDR3aa: CASSLGHQNIQYF

abundance: -
len: 15
j_gene: TRBJ2-1
v_gene: TRBV7-2
d_gene: TRBD2
CDR3nt: TGTGCCAGCAGCTTCTCGACTAGCGGATACAATGAGCAGTTCTTC
CDR3aa: CASSFSTSGYNEQFF

abundance: few
len: 13
j_gene: TRBJ1-3
v_gene: TRBV9
d_gene: -
CDR3nt: TGTGCCAGCAGCTCGGACAGCTTGACCACCATATATTTT
CDR3aa: CASSSDSLTTIYF